Listed here are 22 T cell receptor beta chains from one sample, sequenced in a study of shared clonotypes between healthy human individuals. Repertoires were generated with immunoSEQ multiplex PCR, while TCRdb's copy carries only in-frame clones and drops some. The top ten hold approximately 0.35% of the sample, which has 2 million to 2.5 million clones, approximately 93% seen once. The sample consisted of naive CD4+ T cells from PBMCs. Subset here: CD45RA+ positively selected. The receptor source for this set is a man younger than 35 in good health. Some clones in this sample may be carry-over from other donors' samples.

This chain joins TRBV9 and TRBJ2-5; the D gene is possibly TRBD2 (6 bases). Trimming cost V 4 bases and J 3 bases, with 19 bases left between them. This CDR3 is built from 16 residues. Looked up from germline, CDR1 is SGDLS and CDR2 is YYNGEE. The CDR3 region is CASSPTTSLSKETQYF. The CDR3, as DNA: TGTGCCAGCAGCCCGACGACTAGTCTCTCCAAAGAGACCCAGTACTTC.

This CDR3 is CASRATFYGYTF. The CDR3 DNA reads as TGTGCCAGCAGGGCGACTTTTTATGGCTACACCTTC. The chain combines TRBV28 with TRBJ1-2; no firm D call. CDR3 length: 12 residues. CDR1 MDHEN and CDR2 SYDVKM come from the germline V gene. Deletions cut 6 bases from V and 5 bases from J, with 10 bases between.

The chain has TRBV30 and TRBJ2-7, with a tentative D call TRBD1 (5 bases). The V gene lost 0 bases and the J gene lost 9 bases, with 9 bases spanning the gap. The CDR3 runs 11 residues. The germline V gene has CDR1 GTSNPN and CDR2 SVGIG (reference sequence). In DNA, the CDR3 is TGTGCCTGGAGTGTAGGGGCAGGGCAGTACTTC. The encoded protein is CAWSVGAGQYF.

The V and J genes are TRBV9 and TRBJ2-3; D not resolved. Germline CDR1 SGDLS, CDR2 YYNGEE. There are 15 residues in the CDR3. Trimming stripped 3 bases from V and 0 bases from J, with 11 bases between. This chain's CDR3 is CASSARVESTDTQYF. CDR3 bases: TGTGCCAGCAGCGCACGAGTAGAAAGCACAGATACGCAGTATTTT.

The rearrangement links TRBV7-9 to TRBJ2-7; TRBD1 is a possible D gene (5 bases). CDR1 and CDR2 from the germline V gene are SEHNR and FQNEAQ (reference sequence). This CDR3 has 14 amino acids. Trimming stripped 1 base from V and 2 bases from J, with 9 bases between. CDR3 protein: CASSLESQAYEQYF. As DNA, the CDR3 is TGTGCCAGCAGCTTAGAATCACAGGCCTACGAGCAGTACTTC.

J is TRBJ1-1 and V is TRBV19; TRBD1 is a possible D gene (5 bases). V lost 6 bases and J 5 bases, leaving 19 bases between the germline ends. The CDR3 loop spans 15 amino acids. The germline CDR1 and CDR2 sequences are LNHDA and SQIVND (reference sequence). DNA of the CDR3: TGTGCCAGTAGCACCAATGGGGGGGGAGGGACTGAAGCTTTCTTT. Its protein product is CASSTNGGGGTEAFF. Full variable domain (remainder filled in from reference TRBV19 and TRBJ1-1): DGGITQSPKYLFRKEGQNVTLSCEQNLNHDAMYWYRQDPGQGLRLIYYSQIVNDFQKGDIAEGYSVSREKKESFPLTVTSAQKNPTAFYLCASSTNGGGGTEAFFGQGTRLTVV.

The chain recombines TRBV5-4 with TRBJ2-5; 10 bases line up with TRBD2. The J segment lost 4 bases and the V segment lost 1 base, leaving 7 bases of the junction unmatched. Looked up from germline, CDR1 is SGHNT and CDR2 is YYREEE (reference sequence). The CDR3 spans 16 residues. In DNA form, the CDR3 reads TGTGCCAGCAGCTTGAGGTCTAGCGGGGGTGCAGAGACCCAGTACTTC. Encoded protein: CASSLRSSGGAETQYF.

The chain links TRBV9 to TRBJ1-2, with 7 bases that match TRBD1. V shed 4 bases, J shed 4 bases, and the junction held 4 bases outside the gene matches. The length of the CDR3 is 13 residues. Germline V gene sequence: CDR1 SGDLS, CDR2 YYNGEE. The CDR3 reads CASSQGTVYGYTF. DNA of the CDR3: TGTGCCAGCAGCCAAGGGACAGTCTATGGCTACACCTTC. Looking up the rest from reference TRBV9 and TRBJ1-2 gives the full variable domain: DSGVTQTPKHLITATGQRVTLRCSPRSGDLSVYWYQQSLDQGLQFLIQYYNGEERAKGNILERFSAQQFPDLHSELNLSSLELGDSALYFCASSQGTVYGYTFGSGTRLTVV.

This clone appeared a few times. This chain connects TRBV20-1 to TRBJ1-5, with D possibly being TRBD1 (6 bases). This CDR3 is 11 amino acids long. Germline assignment: CDR1 DFQATT and CDR2 SNEGSKA (reference sequence). The germline V and J ends were trimmed by 4 bases and 7 bases, with 8 bases remaining between them. The DNA of the CDR3 is TGCAGTGCTAAGGGGGAGCAGCCCCAGCATTTT. Amino acids: CSAKGEQPQHF.

The gene calls are TRBV7-9 and TRBJ2-1, with D maybe TRBD1 (6 bases). Trimming left V 5 bases short and J 2 bases short, with 16 bases between. This CDR3 is 16 amino acids long. In germline, CDR1 is SEHNR, CDR2 FQNEAQ (reference sequence). Here the CDR3 reads CASSRQGNSPYNEQFF. Written as DNA, the CDR3 is TGTGCCAGCAGCCGTCAGGGGAATTCTCCCTACAATGAGCAGTTCTTC.

CDR3 region: CASSVLSSTGELFF. The DNA for the CDR3 is TGTGCCAGCAGTGTCTTGAGTAGCACCGGGGAGCTGTTTTTT. The chain links TRBV2 to TRBJ2-2; D uncertain. The V and J ends lost 4 bases and 4 bases respectively, with 10 bases between them. There are 14 residues in the CDR3. Per the germline V gene, CDR1 is SNHLY and CDR2 is FYNNEI.

This chain connects TRBV28 to TRBJ2-7; the D gene could be TRBD1 or TRBD2 (5 bases each). Germline CDR1 reads MDHEN; CDR2 reads SYDVKM. CDR3 length equals 11 residues. CDR3 bases: TGTGTCATCCGGGGCCCCTACGAGCAGTACTTC. It specifies CVIRGPYEQYF.

The V gene is TRBV5-1, the J gene TRBJ1-5, with 7 nucleotides matching TRBD1. CDR1 and CDR2 (germline): SGHRS, YFSETQ. This CDR3 is built from 15 residues. J gave up 5 bases and V 2 bases, and 7 bases lay outside the gene matches. CDR3 bases: TGCGCCAGCAGCTTAGAGGGCAGGGGGTATCAGCCCCAGCATTTT. Its translation is CASSLEGRGYQPQHF.

In this sample, this clone turned up a few times. This chain uses TRBV29-1 with TRBJ1-1; 7 nucleotides match TRBD1. J lost 7 bases, V lost 6 bases, and 5 bases had no gene match. There are 11 residues in the CDR3. Germline V gene data show CDR1 as SQVTM and CDR2 as ANQGSEA. In DNA form, the CDR3 reads TGCAGCGTCGACAGGGCGGGTGAAGCTTTCTTT. As protein: CSVDRAGEAFF.

The chain combines TRBV13 with TRBJ1-2; D is uncertain. The CDR3 spans 14 residues. V was trimmed by 8 bases and J by 4 bases, leaving 17 bases between them. The V gene's germline CDR1 is PRHDT and CDR2 FYEKMQ (reference sequence). This CDR3 reads CASSRTVASYGYTF. CDR3 sequence (DNA): TGTGCCAGCTCCAGGACCGTCGCCTCCTATGGCTACACCTTC.

This chain connects TRBV7-8 to TRBJ2-3; 14 nucleotides line up with TRBD2. CDR1 SGHVS and CDR2 FQNEAQ come from the germline V gene. V dropped 4 bases and J dropped 10; count of bases not matched to a gene: 10. This CDR3 is built from 16 residues. The CDR3 sequence is CASSSRLAGGPGAQYF. The CDR3, as DNA: TGTGCCAGCAGCTCCCGACTAGCGGGAGGGCCGGGAGCGCAGTATTTT.

The DNA for the CDR3 is TGCGCCAGCAGCCCGTCCTCGGAATATGGCTACACCTTC. Translating it yields CASSPSSEYGYTF. This chain connects TRBV5-1 to TRBJ1-2; D remains ambiguous. V lost 4 bases, J lost 5 bases, and 12 bases lay in between. The CDR3 runs 13 residues. The germline V gene encodes CDR1 SGHRS and CDR2 YFSETQ.

The rearrangement links TRBV5-6 to TRBJ2-1; D may be TRBD2 (5 bases). The germline gives CDR1 SGHDT, CDR2 YYEEEE. The CDR3 contains 14 residues. Deletions cut 0 bases from V and 9 bases from J, with 13 bases between. DNA for the CDR3: TGTGCCAGCAGCTTGGTACTAGTCGGAGGTGAGCAGTTCTTC. This sequence encodes CASSLVLVGGEQFF. The variable domain in full, with the rest retrieved from reference TRBV5-6 and TRBJ2-1, is DAGVTQSPTHLIKTRGQQVTLRCSPKSGHDTVSWYQQALGQGPQFIFQYYEEEERQRGNFPDRFSGHQFPNYSSELNVNALLLGDSALYLCASSLVLVGGEQFFGPGTRLTVL.

The chain uses TRBV4-1 and TRBJ2-5; TRBD1 aligns across 8 bases. Judging by the DNA end, TRBJ2-7 fits better; the J call may be wrong. This CDR3 is 16 amino acids long. CDR1 is MGHRA and CDR2 is YSYEKL in the germline V gene. In DNA form, the CDR3 reads TGCGCCAGCAGCCGCTCAGGGGGCGATTTGACCTACGAGCAGTACTTC. It yields the protein CASSRSGGDLTYEQYF.

CDR3 bases: TGTGCCAGCAGCCCCGGGACAGGCCCCCGCTATGGCTACACCTTC. This translates into CASSPGTGPRYGYTF. The V and J genes are TRBV6-5 and TRBJ1-2; 8 nucleotides agree with TRBD1. With V trimmed by 6 bases and J by 4 bases, 10 bases remained unmatched. The CDR3 has 15 amino acids. CDR1 MNHEY and CDR2 SVGAGI come from the germline V gene.

The chain recombines TRBV10-2 with TRBJ2-7; unclear D gene. The ends were cut back, 2 bases at V and 4 bases at J, with 3 bases in the middle. The germline V gene encodes CDR1 WSHSY and CDR2 SAAADI. The CDR3 totals 11 residues. The DNA for the CDR3 is TGCGCCAGCAGTGAGCGGTACGAGCAGTACTTC. Translating gives CASSERYEQYF.

The chain is built from TRBV5-8 and TRBJ2-5, with TRBD1 identical over 9 bases. This CDR3 spans 15 amino acids. J lost 5 bases, V lost 4 bases, and 9 bases had no gene match. CDR1 and CDR2 (germline): SGHTS, YDEGEE. The CDR3 coding sequence is TGTGCCAGCAGCGCCTTACAGGGGGCGGTTGAGACCCAGTACTTC. This gives the protein CASSALQGAVETQYF. The variable domain in full, with the rest retrieved from reference TRBV5-8 and TRBJ2-5, is EAGVTQSPTHLIKTRGQQATLRCSPISGHTSVYWYQQALGLGLQFLLWYDEGEERNRGNFPPRFSGRQFPNYSSELNVNALELEDSALYLCASSALQGAVETQYFGPGTRLLVL.